What follows are 32 T cell receptor beta chains derived from one specimen sequenced in a study of regulatory T cells in long-lasting Graves disease. TCR beta libraries were built with iRepertoire HTBI primers and Arm-PCR of CDR3 regions. TCRdb used MiXCR to reprocess the multiplex PCR reads, holding one entry per CDR3 protein. This repertoire shows around 400,000 distinct CDR3 sequences, about 16% found once; its top ten account for approximately 21%. Time point given: newly diagnosed GD, antithyroid drugs for less than 3 months. PBMCs were the source of the RNA used for TCR sequencing. This specimen was peripheral blood mononuclear cells (PBMCs), taken at new diagnosis, from a patient treated with antithyroid drugs. These receptors came from a female donor with Graves disease.

This clonotype was seen ten or more times. In DNA, the CDR3 is TGTGCCAGCAGTCGTACAGGGGGCGATACCTACGAGCAGTACTTC. Its protein product is CASSRTGGDTYEQYF. The V and J genes are TRBV7-9 and TRBJ2-7; TRBD1 matches at 9 bases. Germline assignment: CDR1 SEHNR and CDR2 FQNEAQ (reference sequence). The CDR3 consists of 15 residues. V shed 6 bases, J shed 2 bases, and the junction held 8 bases outside the gene matches.

This clonotype was found many times. V and J are TRBV28 and TRBJ2-3; 7 bases fit TRBD1. V gave up 4 bases and J gave up 2 bases; unmatched junction bases: 12. CDR1 is MDHEN and CDR2 is SYDVKM in the germline V gene. This CDR3 region has 17 residues. The CDR3 nucleotides are TGTGCCAGCAGTTCCGCCCCCCTAGGGGGCCTCACAGATACGCAGTATTTT. Its protein product is CASSSAPLGGLTDTQYF. Based on the CDR3 plus reference TRBV28 and TRBJ2-3, the full variable domain is DVKVTQSSRYLVKRTGEKVFLECVQDMDHENMFWYRQDPGLGLRLIYFSYDVKMKEKGDIPEGYSVSREKKERFSLILESASTNQTSMYLCASSSAPLGGLTDTQYFGPGTRLTVL.

This clonotype was observed many times. The chain recombines TRBV4-1 with TRBJ2-7, with 8 bases lining up with TRBD1. There are 16 residues in the CDR3. V trimming: 5 bases; J trimming: 2 bases; junction bases outside the gene matches: 11. Germline V gene lookup returns CDR1 MGHRA and CDR2 YSYEKL. The DNA of the CDR3 is TGCGCCAGCAGCGTAGGGAGCCGACAGGGGACCTACGAGCAGTACTTC. Protein sequence: CASSVGSRQGTYEQYF.

This chain joins TRBV4-1 and TRBJ2-5, with TRBD1 identical over 8 bases. Germline CDR1 and CDR2: MGHRA and YSYEKL. Trimming took 0 bases from V and 5 from J; bases not matched to a gene: 2. The CDR3 has 14 residues. CDR3 sequence: CASSQDAGGETQYF. For the CDR3, the DNA is TGCGCCAGCAGCCAAGATGCAGGGGGCGAGACCCAGTACTTC.

This clonotype was counted ten times or more. The rearrangement links TRBV24-1 to TRBJ2-1, with a weak D call TRBD1 (5 bases). The CDR3 runs to 15 residues. V shed 1 base and J shed 6 bases, with 12 bases lying between them. CDR1 and CDR2 (germline): KGHDR, SFDVKD. Written as DNA, the CDR3 is TGTGCCACCAGTGATTTTGGGCAGGGATCCAATGAGCAGTTCTTC. It translates to CATSDFGQGSNEQFF.

This clonotype was observed a few times. A much larger clone sits a single nucleotide away, making a read error possible. The chain combines TRBV5-1 with TRBJ2-7; weak D call: TRBD2 (6 bases). CDR3 length: 14 amino acids. Germline CDR1 SGHRS, CDR2 YFSETQ. Trimming removed 4 bases from V and 7 bases from J, with 18 bases in between. CDR3 DNA sequence: TGCGCCAGCAGCCAAGGCAGGGAGGTCAATGAGCAGTACTTC. It yields the protein CASSQGREVNEQYF.

There are many counts of this clonotype. The CDR3 is CASSANPGQGGYEQYF. The CDR3 DNA sequence: TGTGCCAGCAGCGCAAATCCGGGACAGGGGGGCTACGAGCAGTACTTC. This chain links TRBV9 with TRBJ2-7; 11 bases are a match to TRBD1. Losses at the gene ends were 3 bases for V and 3 bases for J; bases not matched to a gene: 8. The CDR3 loop spans 16 amino acids. Germline V lookup: CDR1 SGDLS, CDR2 YYNGEE. Complete variable domain (other parts from reference TRBV9 and TRBJ2-7): DSGVTQTPKHLITATGQRVTLRCSPRSGDLSVYWYQQSLDQGLQFLIQYYNGEERAKGNILERFSAQQFPDLHSELNLSSLELGDSALYFCASSANPGQGGYEQYFGPGTRLTVT.

This clonotype occurred many times. The V and J genes are TRBV12-3 or TRBV12-4 and TRBJ2-1; D is uncertain. The last part of the DNA fits TRBJ2-5 better; the J call may be wrong. The CDR3 is made up of 14 amino acids. This chain's CDR3 is CASSSANRQETQYF. The CDR3, as DNA: TGTGCCAGCAGTTCGGCGAACCGACAAGAGACCCAGTACTTC.

This clonotype was counted ten times or more. The chain has TRBV7-9 and TRBJ2-7; TRBD1 matches at 7 bases. The germline gives CDR1 SEHNR, CDR2 FQNEAQ (reference sequence). The J segment lost 6 bases and the V segment lost 5 bases, leaving 16 bases of the junction unmatched. The CDR3 has 16 amino acids. In nucleotides, the CDR3 is TGTGCCAGCAGCACCACCTCGGTGGACAGGTCCGTCGAGCAGTACTTC. It yields the protein CASSTTSVDRSVEQYF.

The chain links TRBV10-2 to TRBJ2-3; 9 bases map to TRBD2. Germline CDR1 and CDR2: WSHSY and SAAADI. The CDR3 has 13 residues. V lost 10 bases to trimming and J lost 2 bases; unmatched junction nucleotides: 4. The CDR3 loop is CATLAGNTDTQYF. Here the CDR3 DNA reads TGCGCCACCCTAGCGGGGAACACAGATACGCAGTATTTT.

V usage is TRBV6-2 or TRBV6-3 and J usage is TRBJ2-1; 12 bases match TRBD2. Trimming took 5 bases from V and 3 from J; bases not matched to a gene: 8. Germline assignment: CDR1 MNHEY and CDR2 SVGEGT. The CDR3 spans 17 residues. The CDR3 DNA reads as TGTGCCAGCAGTGATTCTAGCGGGGGGGCCCTCTACAATGAGCAGTTCTTC. As protein: CASSDSSGGALYNEQFF.

About this clonotype itself: A much larger clone differs by one base, so this may be a read error. This rearrangement joins TRBV4-3 to TRBJ2-7, with 7 bases that match TRBD2. Germline CDR1 and CDR2: LGHNA and YSLEER. There are 13 residues in the CDR3. The CDR3 here is CVSSQDPRGVRYF. The CDR3 nucleotides are TGCGTCAGCAGCCAAGATCCCCGGGGGGTTCGGTACTTC.

This clonotype has ten or more counts. The chain carries TRBV20-1 and TRBJ2-7; D perhaps matches TRBD2 (9 bases). The CDR3 consists of 14 residues. Germline values: CDR1 DFQATT, CDR2 SNEGSKA (reference sequence). The ends were cut back, 5 bases at V and 3 bases at J, with 17 bases in the middle. The CDR3: CSASLAGTGYEQYF. For the CDR3, the DNA is TGCAGTGCTTCGCTAGCGGGGACAGGCTACGAGCAGTACTTC.

Many counts were recorded for this clonotype. This chain joins TRBV12-3 or TRBV12-4 and TRBJ1-1; a weak D match, TRBD1 (5 bases). V was trimmed by 5 bases and J by 3 bases, leaving 16 bases between them. The length of the CDR3 is 15 residues. The DNA for the CDR3 is TGTGCCAGCAGTCCCCTCGGGAGGGACCACACTGAAGCTTTCTTT. This sequence encodes CASSPLGRDHTEAFF.

This clonotype was seen many times. The genes are TRBV5-4 and TRBJ1-2; possible D gene TRBD1, 6 bases. V lost 5 bases to trimming and J lost 0 bases, with 14 bases between them. This CDR3 region has 15 residues. Germline V gives CDR1 SGHNT, CDR2 YYREEE (reference sequence). The DNA of the CDR3 is TGTGCCAGCAGTCTACAGGGCGCCCCTAACTATGGCTACACCTTC. As protein: CASSLQGAPNYGYTF.

This clonotype appeared many times. This chain joins TRBV28 and TRBJ2-1; TRBD2 matches 7 bases. The V gene end was trimmed by 2 bases and the J gene end by 5 bases; junction bases not matched to a gene: 6. CDR3 length equals 15 residues. From germline, CDR1 is MDHEN and CDR2 SYDVKM. CDR3 nucleotide sequence: TGTGCCAGCAGTTTAAGGGGAGGGACCAACAATGAGCAGTTCTTC. Translating it yields CASSLRGGTNNEQFF.

In this sample, this clonotype turned up many times. An end of the junction does not agree with germline; a read error may underlie this. The V gene is TRBV3-1, the J gene TRBJ2-3; 9 positions match TRBD2. The germline V gene encodes CDR1 LGHDT and CDR2 YNNKEL (reference sequence). This CDR3 has 15 residues. The CDR3: CASSQAGGPTDTQYF. The CDR3 region has the DNA TGTGCCAGCAGTCAAGCGGGAGGACCCACAGATACGCAGTATTTT.

This clonotype was detected many times. The chain is built from TRBV3-1 and TRBJ2-7; D remains unclear. CDR1 is LGHDT, CDR2 YNNKEL, per germline (reference sequence). Trimming removed 1 base at V and 3 bases at J, with 7 bases between. The CDR3 totals 13 residues. The CDR3 DNA reads as TGTGCCAGCAGCCAAGGACTGATCTACGAGCAGTACTTC. Translated: CASSQGLIYEQYF.

This clonotype turned up a few times. The V gene is TRBV7-2, the J gene TRBJ2-1; tentatively, D is TRBD1 (5 bases). Trimming removed 7 bases from V and 8 bases from J, with 18 bases in between. CDR1 is SGHTA and CDR2 is FQGNSA in the germline V gene. The CDR3 has 14 residues. The CDR3 here is CASNWQGVSDEQFF. CDR3 DNA sequence: TGTGCCAGCAACTGGCAAGGGGTGTCCGATGAGCAGTTCTTC.

This clonotype was seen more than once but under ten times. The rearrangement links TRBV24-1 to TRBJ2-3; D not certain. The CDR3 extends over 16 amino acids. Between the trimmed V and J ends, which lost 4 bases and 0 bases, there was a span of 13 bases. Germline V lookup: CDR1 KGHDR, CDR2 SFDVKD. CDR3: CATSEFKFSSTDTQYF. In DNA, the CDR3 is TGTGCCACCAGTGAGTTCAAGTTTAGTAGCACAGATACGCAGTATTTT.

This clonotype was counted ten times or more. The rearrangement links TRBV7-2 to TRBJ2-7; D assignment may be TRBD1 or TRBD2 (5 bases each). CDR1 and CDR2 from the germline V gene are SGHTA and FQGNSA. Trimming took 5 bases from V and 2 from J, leaving 13 bases between them. The CDR3 totals 14 residues. The CDR3 spells CASSPAWDPYEQYF. The CDR3, as DNA: TGTGCCAGCAGCCCCGCCTGGGACCCCTACGAGCAGTACTTC.

Many counts were recorded for this clonotype. The chain is built from TRBV3-1 and TRBJ2-5, with 8 bases identical to TRBD1. The CDR3 runs 15 residues. Trimming removed 4 bases from V and 5 bases from J; junction bases left unmatched: 9. Per the germline V gene, CDR1 is LGHDT and CDR2 is YNNKEL (reference sequence). The CDR3 DNA reads as TGTGCCAGCAGCCTGGACAGGGATATTCAGGAGACCCAGTACTTC. Protein: CASSLDRDIQETQYF.

Many counts were recorded for this clonotype. The chain recombines TRBV29-1 with TRBJ1-5; perhaps TRBD1 as D (5 bases). Germline V CDR1 and CDR2: SQVTM, ANQGSEA. V lost 4 bases and J 6 bases, leaving 13 bases between the germline ends. The length of the CDR3 is 13 residues. The CDR3, as DNA: TGCAGCGTTGTTGACAGAATGGGTCAGCCCCAGCATTTT. It specifies CSVVDRMGQPQHF.

This clonotype was counted ten times or more. This rearrangement joins TRBV30 to TRBJ1-1, with a weak D call TRBD1 (5 bases). With 4 bases removed from V and 11 bases from J, the gap between germline ends came to 14 bases. CDR3 length equals 11 residues. Germline V gives CDR1 GTSNPN, CDR2 SVGIG (reference sequence). The CDR3 bases are TGTGCCTGGAACGGGGCCGGGGAGGCTTTCTTT. It encodes CAWNGAGEAFF.

The chain joins TRBV28 to TRBJ2-7; maybe TRBD2 (6 bases). The germline V gene encodes CDR1 MDHEN and CDR2 SYDVKM. Deletions cut 3 bases from V and 7 bases from J, with 13 bases between. The CDR3 consists of 13 residues. CDR3 loop: CASSFLSREEQYF. DNA of the CDR3: TGTGCCAGCAGTTTTTTAAGCCGGGAGGAGCAGTACTTC.

This clonotype was counted many times. The V gene is TRBV18, the J gene TRBJ1-6; D is unclear. The germline V gene encodes CDR1 KGHSH and CDR2 LQKENI. V dropped 6 bases and J dropped 9 bases, with 9 bases sitting between them. CDR3 length: 12 residues. The CDR3 bases are TGTGCCAGCTCGCCGGAAGTTTCACCCCTCCACTTT. Translated, it gives CASSPEVSPLHF.

This clonotype was detected ten times or more. V usage is TRBV30 and J usage is TRBJ1-1; possible D gene TRBD1, 6 bases. Germline V gene lookup returns CDR1 GTSNPN and CDR2 SVGIG (reference sequence). The CDR3 has 11 amino acids. The V end was cut by 3 bases, the J end by 8 bases, with 10 bases between. This CDR3 is CAWSWGGEAFF. CDR3 sequence (DNA): TGTGCCTGGAGCTGGGGGGGCGAAGCTTTCTTT.

V and J are TRBV4-1 and TRBJ1-2, with no clear D. The germline V gene encodes CDR1 MGHRA and CDR2 YSYEKL. Trimming pared 1 base from V and 8 bases from J, leaving 8 bases between. CDR3 length: 12 residues. CDR3 amino acids: CASSQAGGGYTF. CDR3 in DNA: TGCGCCAGCAGCCAAGCGGGCGGCGGCTACACCTTC.

This clonotype was counted many times. The gene calls are TRBV2 and TRBJ2-6, with no clear D. Per the germline V gene, CDR1 is SNHLY and CDR2 is FYNNEI. The V and J ends lost 9 bases and 1 base respectively, with 1 base between them. The CDR3 sequence is 11 residues long. The CDR3 nucleotides are TGTGCCAGATCTGGGGCCAACGTCCTGACTTTC. Encoded protein: CARSGANVLTF. The variable domain in full, completed from reference TRBV2 and TRBJ2-6, reads EPEVTQTPSHQVTQMGQEVILRCVPISNHLYFYWYRQILGQKVEFLVSFYNNEISEKSEIFDDQFSVERPDGSNFTLKIRSTKLEDSAMYFCARSGANVLTFGAGSRLTVL.

This rearrangement joins TRBV20-1 to TRBJ1-2, with 10 bases matching TRBD1. CDR1 and CDR2 from the germline V gene are DFQATT and SNEGSKA (reference sequence). The CDR3 is 13 residues long. With V trimmed by 4 bases and J by 8 bases, 7 bases remained unmatched. CDR3 sequence reads: CSAKDRGLQGYTF. In DNA, the CDR3 is TGCAGTGCTAAAGACAGGGGGCTGCAAGGCTACACCTTC.

About this clonotype: The conserved phenylalanine or tryptophan normally closing the CDR3 is absent here, so this likely arose from a read error. The chain combines TRBV28 with TRBJ2-4; a weak D match, TRBD2 (6 bases). Trimming stripped 6 bases from V and 0 bases from J, with 27 bases between. There are 20 residues in the CDR3. CDR1 MDHEN and CDR2 SYDVKM come from the germline V gene. The CDR3 is CASSLHWAGIRQAAKNIQYL. CDR3 in DNA: TGTGCCAGCAGCCTTCACTGGGCGGGGATCAGACAAGCAGCCAAAAACATTCAGTACCTC.

There are a few counts of this clonotype. The chain is built from TRBV20-1 and TRBJ2-7; 7 nucleotides agree with TRBD2. Germline V gene sequence: CDR1 DFQATT, CDR2 SNEGSKA (reference sequence). V shed 1 base and J 5 bases; nucleotides not matched to a gene: 11. The CDR3 contains 15 residues. The chain's CDR3 is CSARGGLGKWDEQYF. The CDR3, as DNA: TGCAGTGCTAGAGGCGGACTAGGAAAATGGGACGAGCAGTACTTC.